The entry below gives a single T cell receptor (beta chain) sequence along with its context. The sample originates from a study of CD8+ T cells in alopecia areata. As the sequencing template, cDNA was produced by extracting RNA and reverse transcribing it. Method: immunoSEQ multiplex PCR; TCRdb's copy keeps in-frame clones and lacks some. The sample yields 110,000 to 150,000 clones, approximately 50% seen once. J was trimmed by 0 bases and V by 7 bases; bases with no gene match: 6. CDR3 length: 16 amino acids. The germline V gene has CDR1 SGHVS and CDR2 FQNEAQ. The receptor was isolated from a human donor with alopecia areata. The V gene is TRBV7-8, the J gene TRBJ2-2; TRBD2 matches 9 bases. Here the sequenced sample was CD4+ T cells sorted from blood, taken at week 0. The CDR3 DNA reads TGTGCCAGCACACGGCTAGCGGGGACGAACACCGGGGAGCTGTTTTTT. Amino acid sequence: CASTRLAGTNTGELFF.